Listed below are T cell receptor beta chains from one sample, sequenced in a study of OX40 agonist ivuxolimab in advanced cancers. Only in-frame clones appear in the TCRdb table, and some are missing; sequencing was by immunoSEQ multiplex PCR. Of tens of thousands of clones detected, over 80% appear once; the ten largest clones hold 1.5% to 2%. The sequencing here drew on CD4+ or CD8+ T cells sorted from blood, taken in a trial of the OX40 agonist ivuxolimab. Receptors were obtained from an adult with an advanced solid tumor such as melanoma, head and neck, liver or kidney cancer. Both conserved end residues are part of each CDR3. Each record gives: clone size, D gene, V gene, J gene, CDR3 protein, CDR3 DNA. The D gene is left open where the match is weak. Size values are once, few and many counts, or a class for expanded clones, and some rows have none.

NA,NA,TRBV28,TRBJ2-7,CASRRTFDVTYEQYF,TGTGCCAGCAGGCGTACCTTTGACGTGACCTACGAGCAGTACTTC
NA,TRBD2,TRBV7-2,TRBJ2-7,CASSLGPGGPSYEQYF,TGTGCCAGCAGCTTAGGACCGGGGGGGCCTTCCTACGAGCAGTACTTC
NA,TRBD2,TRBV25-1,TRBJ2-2,CASSDFSSGRNTGELFF,TGTGCCAGCAGTGATTTTTCGAGCGGGAGGAACACCGGGGAGCTGTTTTTT
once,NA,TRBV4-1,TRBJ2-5,CASSQEGTGETQYF,TGCGCCAGCAGCCAGGAGGGGACGGGGGAGACCCAGTACTTC
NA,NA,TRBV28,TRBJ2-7,CASSPPGSGREQYF,TGTGCCAGCAGCCCTCCTGGATCAGGGAGGGAGCAGTACTTC
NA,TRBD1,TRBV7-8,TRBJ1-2,CASSPGGAYYGYTF,TGTGCCAGCAGCCCAGGGGGCGCGTACTATGGCTACACCTTC
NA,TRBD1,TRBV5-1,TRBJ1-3,CASSSGGSGNTIYF,TGCGCCAGCAGCTCAGGGGGCTCTGGAAACACCATATATTTT
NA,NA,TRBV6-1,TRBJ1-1,CASSPQGRSTEAFF,TGTGCCAGCAGTCCCCAGGGGCGGTCCACTGAAGCTTTCTTT
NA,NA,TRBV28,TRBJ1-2,CASSLGRNLYGYTF,TGTGCCAGCAGTTTGGGAAGGAACCTCTATGGCTACACCTTC
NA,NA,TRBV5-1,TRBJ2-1,CASSLALGSYNEQFF,TGCGCCAGCAGCTTGGCCCTTGGCTCCTACAATGAGCAGTTCTTC
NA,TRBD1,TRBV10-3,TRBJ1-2,CAISDPDRPAGYTF,TGTGCCATCAGTGACCCGGACAGGCCGGCAGGCTACACCTTC
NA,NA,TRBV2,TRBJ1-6,CASNLGPNSPLHF,TGTGCCAGCAACCTCGGACCTAATTCACCCCTCCACTTT
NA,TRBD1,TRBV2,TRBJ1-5,CASSERGGGQAIHRPQHF,TGTGCCAGCAGTGAAAGAGGGGGAGGACAGGCCATCCATAGGCCCCAGCATTTT
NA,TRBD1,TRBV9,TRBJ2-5,CASSPPGQRSGETQYF,TGTGCCAGCAGCCCGCCGGGACAGCGGTCGGGGGAGACCCAGTACTTC
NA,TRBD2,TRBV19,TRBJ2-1,CASSKGSGRESNEQFF,TGTGCCAGTAGTAAAGGAAGCGGGCGGGAGAGTAATGAGCAGTTCTTC
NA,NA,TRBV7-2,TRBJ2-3,CASSKGAGYGDTQYF,TGTGCCAGCAGCAAGGGTGCGGGATATGGGGATACGCAGTATTTT
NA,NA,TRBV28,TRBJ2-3,CASSISGDGTDTQYF,TGTGCCAGCAGTATTAGCGGAGATGGGACAGATACGCAGTATTTT
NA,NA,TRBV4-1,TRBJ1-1,CASSQGILRRDMRDTEAFF,TGCGCCAGCAGCCAAGGGATTCTCCGCCGGGACATGAGAGACACTGAAGCTTTCTTT
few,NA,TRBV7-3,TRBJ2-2,CASSLGGTGELFF,TGTGCCAGCAGCTTAGGGGGCACCGGGGAGCTGTTTTTT
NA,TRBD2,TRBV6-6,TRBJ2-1,CASRGTSGRGNEQFF,TGTGCCAGCAGAGGGACTAGCGGGAGAGGCAATGAGCAGTTCTTC
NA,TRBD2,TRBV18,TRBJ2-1,CASSGSAGNYNEQFF,TGTGCCAGCTCAGGATCAGCGGGAAACTACAATGAGCAGTTCTTC
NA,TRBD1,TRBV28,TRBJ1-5,CASSFSMTGHQPQHF,TGTGCCAGCAGTTTCTCAATGACAGGGCATCAGCCCCAGCATTTT
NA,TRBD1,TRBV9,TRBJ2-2,CASRATGPGTGELFF,TGTGCCAGCAGAGCGACAGGGCCTGGAACCGGGGAGCTGTTTTTT
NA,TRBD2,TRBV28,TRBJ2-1,CASSLGLAGGREQFF,TGTGCCAGCAGTCTAGGACTAGCGGGTGGCCGGGAGCAGTTCTTC
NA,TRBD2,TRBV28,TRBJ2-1,CASSSLAGDYNEQFF,TGTGCCAGCAGTTCATTAGCGGGGGACTACAATGAGCAGTTCTTC
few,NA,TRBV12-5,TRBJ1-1,CASGLEGGTEAFF,TGTGCTAGTGGTTTGGAGGGGGGGACTGAAGCTTTCTTT
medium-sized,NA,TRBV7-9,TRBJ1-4,CASSLTGEKLFF,TGTGCCAGCAGCTTAACAGGGGAAAAACTGTTTTTT
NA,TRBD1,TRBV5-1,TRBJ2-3,CASSIQGAKPDTQYF,TGCGCCAGCAGCATACAGGGGGCGAAACCAGATACGCAGTATTTT
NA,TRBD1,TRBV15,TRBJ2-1,CATSRGQGAYEQFF,TGTGCCACCAGCAGGGGACAGGGGGCCTATGAGCAGTTCTTC
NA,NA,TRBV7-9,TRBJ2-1,CASSLAGRRAYNEQFF,TGTGCCAGCAGCTTAGCCGGCCGGAGGGCCTACAATGAGCAGTTCTTC
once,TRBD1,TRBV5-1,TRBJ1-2,CASSTGTGDGYTF,TGCGCCAGCAGCACCGGGACAGGGGATGGCTACACCTTC
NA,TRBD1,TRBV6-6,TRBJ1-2,CASSFADRGGRGYTF,TGTGCCAGCAGTTTCGCGGACAGGGGGGGAAGGGGCTACACCTTC
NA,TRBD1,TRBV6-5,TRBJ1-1,CASRGDRLRTEAFF,TGTGCCAGCAGGGGGGACAGGCTACGGACCGAAGCTTTCTTT
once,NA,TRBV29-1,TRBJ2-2,CSARKNTGELFF,TGCAGCGCCCGAAAAAACACCGGGGAGCTGTTTTTT
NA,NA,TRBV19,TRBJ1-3,CASTAIRQGSSGNTIYF,TGTGCCAGTACCGCGATTCGACAAGGCAGCTCTGGAAACACCATATATTTT
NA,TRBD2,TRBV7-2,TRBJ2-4,CASSLGRGSQNIQYF,TGTGCCAGCAGCTTAGGGCGGGGGTCCCAAAACATTCAGTACTTC
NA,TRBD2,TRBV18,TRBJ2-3,CASSPLLAGSTDTQYF,TGTGCCAGCTCACCTCTGCTAGCGGGAAGCACAGATACGCAGTATTTT
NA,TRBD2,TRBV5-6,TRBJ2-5,CASSLARPGGLETQYF,TGTGCCAGCAGCTTGGCTCGCCCGGGAGGGTTAGAGACCCAGTACTTC
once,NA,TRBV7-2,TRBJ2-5,CASSSIWGIQETQYF,TGTGCCAGCAGCTCCATCTGGGGGATCCAAGAGACCCAGTACTTC
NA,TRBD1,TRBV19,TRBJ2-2,CASSLDRAWTGELFF,TGTGCCAGCAGTCTTGACAGGGCTTGGACCGGGGAGCTGTTTTTT
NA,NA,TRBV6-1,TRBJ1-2,CASTAGSNYGYTF,TGTGCCAGCACGGCAGGTAGTAACTATGGCTACACCTTC
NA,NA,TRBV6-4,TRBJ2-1,CASSGRRQRYNEQFF,TGTGCCAGCAGTGGGCGGAGACAGCGTTACAATGAGCAGTTCTTC
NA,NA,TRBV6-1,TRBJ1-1,CASSELGTANTEAFF,TGTGCCAGCAGTGAATTAGGGACGGCGAACACTGAAGCTTTCTTT
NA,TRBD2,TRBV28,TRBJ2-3,CASSMASGGFSDTQYF,TGTGCCAGCAGTATGGCTAGCGGGGGATTTTCAGATACGCAGTATTTT
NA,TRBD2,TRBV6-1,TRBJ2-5,CASSEQGWGTSVETQYF,TGTGCCAGCAGTGAACAGGGCTGGGGGACTAGCGTTGAGACCCAGTACTTC
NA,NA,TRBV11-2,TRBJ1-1,CASSLVGGTEAFF,TGTGCCAGCAGCTTAGTAGGCGGCACTGAAGCTTTCTTT
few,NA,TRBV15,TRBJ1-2,CATSREGEPFYGYTF,TGTGCCACCAGCAGAGAGGGGGAGCCATTTTATGGCTACACCTTC
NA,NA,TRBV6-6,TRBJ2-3,CATNGAGRGVDTQYF,TGTGCCACCAACGGGGCTGGACGAGGTGTCGATACGCAGTATTTT
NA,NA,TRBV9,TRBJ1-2,CASSEGGGGAGYGYTF,TGTGCCAGCAGCGAGGGAGGAGGGGGGGCAGGCTATGGCTACACCTTC
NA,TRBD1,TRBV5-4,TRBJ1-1,CASSLRTGASEAFF,TGTGCCAGCAGCCTGAGGACAGGGGCGAGTGAAGCTTTCTTT